This entry lists 22 T cell receptor beta chains sequenced from one sample in a study of persistence of HIV-infected CD4 T cells. Cells were stimulated with overlapping HIV-1 Gag 15-mer peptides. Memory cells lacking CD40L and CD69 with high CD45RO were sorted. Sequencing used immunoSEQ version 4 in survey mode. Profiled with immunoSEQ multiplex PCR; TCRdb holds only in-frame clones, not every one. The sample carries just under 65,000 clones, approximately 75% recorded once. These receptors' antigens are unknown. The source was CD4+ T cells sorted from PBMCs after approximately 20-hour stimulation, collected from a patient who received antiretroviral therapy. Receptor source: an adult man with HIV who was CMV-seropositive.

This sequence joins TRBV7-2 and TRBJ1-5; D not certain. V was pared by 0 bases and J by 4 bases, with 10 bases between. The CDR3 length is 15 residues. Germline assignment: CDR1 SGHTA and CDR2 FQGNSA. CDR3 DNA sequence: TGTGCCAGCAGCTTAGCGAAAAGCCTAAATCAGCCCCAGCATTTT. It yields the protein CASSLAKSLNQPQHF.

This sequence joins TRBV6-4 and TRBJ1-2; 10 positions agree with TRBD1. The V segment lost 6 bases and the J segment 4 bases; nucleotides outside the gene matches: 8. There are 15 residues in the CDR3. Germline V gene data show CDR1 as MRHNA and CDR2 as SNTAGT. The CDR3 loop is CASSPSGTGAYGYTF. CDR3 bases: TGTGCCAGCAGCCCTTCCGGGACAGGGGCCTATGGCTACACCTTC.

This clone was detected only once. The rearrangement joins TRBV6-2 or TRBV6-3 to TRBJ2-3, with 13 bases aligning to TRBD2. Germline values: CDR1 MNHEY, CDR2 SVGEGT. The CDR3 spans 19 residues. The V segment lost 0 bases and the J segment 0 bases; nucleotides outside the gene matches: 6. CDR3 amino acids: CASSYSVTSGGLSTDTQYF. Written as DNA, the CDR3 is TGTGCCAGCAGTTACTCGGTGACTAGCGGGGGGCTGAGCACAGATACGCAGTATTTT.

This chain connects TRBV19 to TRBJ1-2; D uncertain. V shed 8 bases and J shed 0 bases, with 16 bases lying between them. The CDR3 is 15 amino acids. From germline, CDR1 is LNHDA and CDR2 SQIVND (reference sequence). CDR3 sequence: CASALDGVSNYGYTF. The DNA of the CDR3 is TGTGCCAGTGCGCTGGACGGGGTTTCTAACTATGGCTACACCTTC.

The chain couples TRBV18 to TRBJ1-1; no firm D call. There are 13 residues in the CDR3. Germline CDR1 and CDR2: KGHSH and LQKENI. Trimming stripped 4 bases from V and 4 bases from J, with 10 bases between. The CDR3 DNA reads as TGTGCCAGCTCACAAATAGGGAGCACTGAAGCTTTCTTT. Translated, it gives CASSQIGSTEAFF.

The rearrangement uses TRBV18 and TRBJ1-2, with D possibly being TRBD1 (5 bases). Trimming pared 8 bases from V and 0 bases from J, leaving 16 bases between. From germline, CDR1 is KGHSH and CDR2 LQKENI. This CDR3 region has 15 residues. CDR3 DNA sequence: TGTGCCAGCACTTATTCAGGGATATCTAACTATGGCTACACCTTC. Translating gives CASTYSGISNYGYTF.

The gene calls are TRBV6-1 and TRBJ2-3; perhaps D is TRBD1 or TRBD2 (5 bases each). CDR1 and CDR2 (germline): MNHNS, SASEGT. V was pared by 2 bases and J by 4 bases, with 16 bases between. CDR3 size: 16 residues. The CDR3 sequence is CASSEYAYRGADTQYF. Written as DNA, the CDR3 is TGTGCCAGCAGTGAATACGCCTATCGGGGCGCAGATACGCAGTATTTT.

J is TRBJ1-5 and V is TRBV15; perhaps TRBD1 as D (5 bases). The CDR3 runs to 12 residues. Deletions cut 7 bases from V and 5 bases from J, with 9 bases between. CDR1 and CDR2 (germline): LNHNV, YYDKDF (reference sequence). In DNA form, the CDR3 reads TGTGCCACCACGAGGGGTGATCAGCCCCAGCATTTT. Its translation is CATTRGDQPQHF.

The rearrangement links TRBV12-2 to TRBJ2-2; no DNA check was done on the table's D call, TRBD1. TRBV12-2 is an annotated pseudogene. This CDR3 region has 18 residues. CDR3 protein: CASRLGPRDRANTGELFF. The CDR3 region has the DNA TGTGCAAGTCGCTTAGGTCCCCGGGACAGGGCGAACACCGGGGAGCTGTTTTTT.

This chain connects TRBV25-1 to TRBJ2-5; D uncertain. The CDR3 is made up of 15 amino acids. CDR1 is MGHDK, CDR2 SYGVNS, per germline. Between the trimmed V and J ends, which lost 2 bases and 5 bases, there was a span of 15 bases. The CDR3 nucleotides are TGTGCCAGCAGTGAACCCCCCGAAATCGGGGAGACCCAGTACTTC. Its protein product is CASSEPPEIGETQYF.

The chain has TRBV6-5 and TRBJ1-3; D not certain. The CDR3 covers 11 residues. Trimming left V 7 bases short and J 5 bases short, with 6 bases between. Germline V gene lookup returns CDR1 MNHEY and CDR2 SVGAGI. The CDR3 spells CASKTRNTIYF. Here the CDR3 DNA reads TGTGCCAGCAAAACAAGAAACACCATATATTTT.

The V gene is TRBV6-5, the J gene TRBJ2-3; TRBD1 might be the D (6 bases). V was shortened by 6 bases and J by 0 bases, with 13 bases between the two germline ends. Germline V gene lookup returns CDR1 MNHEY and CDR2 SVGAGI. The CDR3 has 15 residues. The chain's CDR3 is CASSRRDTSTDTQYF. Written as DNA, the CDR3 is TGTGCCAGCAGCCGTCGGGACACCAGCACAGATACGCAGTATTTT.

J is TRBJ1-1 and V is TRBV25-1; D is undetermined. Looked up from germline, CDR1 is MGHDK and CDR2 is SYGVNS. V lost 7 bases, J lost 3 bases, and 15 bases lay in between. The CDR3 is 14 residues long. The CDR3 nucleotides read TGTGCCAGCACGGGAGACAATTGGGACACTGAAGCTTTCTTT. It yields the protein CASTGDNWDTEAFF.

The chain couples TRBV5-4 to TRBJ2-2; D gene uncertain. The V gene lost 4 bases and the J gene lost 2 bases, with 6 bases spanning the gap. The CDR3 length is 13 residues. Germline V gene sequence: CDR1 SGHNT, CDR2 YYREEE (reference sequence). CDR3 nucleotides: TGTGCCAGCAGCATAGGAAACACCGGGGAGCTGTTTTTT. Its protein is CASSIGNTGELFF.

The chain couples TRBV5-1 to TRBJ1-2, with 9 bases matching TRBD1. In germline, CDR1 is SGHRS, CDR2 YFSETQ. CDR3 length: 16 residues. V dropped 4 bases and J dropped 4; count of bases not matched to a gene: 11. CDR3 sequence (DNA): TGCGCCAGCAGCCAAATAGACAGGGGGATCTTCTATGGCTACACCTTC. As protein: CASSQIDRGIFYGYTF.

This chain uses TRBV5-4 with TRBJ2-3; possibly TRBD2 for D (6 bases). CDR3 length equals 16 residues. The V end was cut by 0 bases, the J end by 0 bases, with 11 bases between. Per germline, CDR1 SGHNT and CDR2 YYREEE (reference sequence). The chain's CDR3 is CASSLDSGSSTDTQYF. The CDR3 DNA reads TGTGCCAGCAGCTTGGATTCCGGGAGTAGCACAGATACGCAGTATTTT. The full variable domain, in which reference TRBV5-4 and TRBJ2-3 provide the parts outside the CDR3, is ETGVTQSPTHLIKTRGQQVTLRCSSQSGHNTVSWYQQALGQGPQFIFQYYREEENGRGNFPPRFSGLQFPNYSSELNVNALELDDSALYLCASSLDSGSSTDTQYFGPGTRLTVL.

This CDR3 reads CASSAGHRTNNSPLHF. The CDR3 bases are TGCGCCAGCAGCGCGGGACATAGAACAAATAATTCACCCCTCCACTTT. The V gene is TRBV5-1, the J gene TRBJ1-6, with a possible D match to TRBD1 (6 bases). The CDR3 runs 16 residues. Germline V lookup: CDR1 SGHRS, CDR2 YFSETQ. V was cut by 4 bases and J by 5 bases, with 16 bases left in between.

The count of this clone is one. The V call is TRBV7-2, the J call TRBJ1-2; D is uncertain. CDR3 length equals 16 residues. V shed 5 bases and J shed 4 bases, with 20 bases lying between them. Germline assignment: CDR1 SGHTA and CDR2 FQGNSA. The CDR3 DNA follows: TGTGCCAGCAGCCCGGCGGCCTCTCAACTCTTCTATGGCTACACCTTC. Amino acid sequence: CASSPAASQLFYGYTF.

The chain combines TRBV14 with TRBJ2-1; TRBD2 matches at 9 bases. The CDR3 consists of 15 residues. Trimming at V came to 7 bases and at J to 7 bases, leaving 11 bases not matched to a gene. Germline assignment: CDR1 SGHDN and CDR2 FVKESK. The CDR3 DNA follows: TGTGCCAGCAACCGAGCGGGGGGATCCCTTAATGAGCAGTTCTTC. It codes for CASNRAGGSLNEQFF.

The genes are TRBV6-5 and TRBJ2-7; no clear D gene. Deletions cut 0 bases from V and 2 bases from J, with 14 bases between. There are 16 residues in the CDR3. Germline V CDR1 and CDR2: MNHEY, SVGAGI. The CDR3 DNA reads as TGTGCCAGCAGTTACTCACCGGGCCAAACGACCTACGAGCAGTACTTC. It yields the protein CASSYSPGQTTYEQYF.

This clone was detected only a few times. The rearrangement uses TRBV6-5 and TRBJ2-7; 8 nucleotides align to TRBD1. V was pared by 5 bases and J by 1 base, with 1 base of the junction left unmatched. The CDR3 is 13 residues long. Germline loops: CDR1 MNHEY, CDR2 SVGAGI. Here the CDR3 reads CASSRTGSYEQYF. The CDR3 bases are TGTGCCAGCAGTCGGACAGGGTCCTACGAGCAGTACTTC.

The chain couples TRBV3-1 (or the pseudogene TRBV3-2) to TRBJ1-1; D might be TRBD1 (6 bases). The germline V gene has CDR1 LGHDT and CDR2 YNNKEL (reference sequence). Trimming pared 4 bases from V and 3 bases from J, leaving 12 bases between. The CDR3 sequence is 14 residues long. CDR3 in DNA: TGTGCCAGCAGCCGAACGAGGGGGGACACTGAAGCTTTCTTT. Its translation: CASSRTRGDTEAFF.